These 9 T cell receptor beta chains came from one sample sequenced in a study of cytomegalovirus exposure and HLA in healthy donors. The PCR made use of 60 Vbeta and 13 Jbeta primers. Clones were sequenced by immunoSEQ multiplex PCR, and TCRdb holds only the in-frame ones, with some missing. The sample includes approximately 81,000 clones, around 74% seen only once; the top ten take 6.2%. Input material: PBMCs. Receptor source: a woman aged 45-65 years in good health and CMV-seropositive.

This chain uses TRBV18 with TRBJ2-7; perhaps TRBD1 as D (6 bases). The length of the CDR3 is 13 residues. V was shortened by 2 bases and J by 5 bases, with 10 bases between the two germline ends. Per germline, CDR1 KGHSH and CDR2 LQKENI. This CDR3 is CASSPAGDHEQYF. In DNA form, the CDR3 reads TGTGCCAGCTCACCAGCAGGGGACCACGAGCAGTACTTC.

This clone has just one count. The gene calls are TRBV20-1 and TRBJ1-2, with a weak D call TRBD1 (5 bases). This CDR3 spans 10 amino acids. V lost 6 bases, J lost 5 bases, and 7 bases lay in between. From germline, CDR1 is DFQATT and CDR2 SNEGSKA (reference sequence). The CDR3 protein is CSAAGYGYTF. In DNA form, the CDR3 reads TGCAGTGCAGCAGGGTATGGCTACACCTTC.

The chain employs TRBV25-1 and TRBJ2-2; D might be TRBD2 (6 bases). This CDR3 is 17 amino acids long. CDR1 is MGHDK and CDR2 is SYGVNS in the germline V gene. Trimming took 1 base from V and 6 from J, leaving 18 bases between them. CDR3 in DNA: TGTGCCAGCAGTGAATTGGGCGGGAAGGCCCACCCCGGGGAGCTGTTTTTT. It yields the protein CASSELGGKAHPGELFF. Using reference TRBV25-1 and TRBJ2-2 for the parts outside the CDR3, the full variable domain is EADIYQTPRYLVIGTGKKITLECSQTMGHDKMYWYQQDPGMELHLIHYSYGVNSTEKGDLSSESTVSRIRTEHFPLTLESARPSHTSQYLCASSELGGKAHPGELFFGEGSRLTVL.

V and J are TRBV28 and TRBJ2-7, with 7 bases matching TRBD2. Germline CDR1 MDHEN, CDR2 SYDVKM. CDR3 length equals 17 residues. With V trimmed by 2 bases and J by 0 bases, 10 bases remained unmatched. Here the CDR3 DNA reads TGTGCCAGCAGTTTACATAATCGGCGGGAGCTCTCCTACGAGCAGTACTTC. It yields the protein CASSLHNRRELSYEQYF.

V gene TRBV11-2 combines with J gene TRBJ2-1; the D is unclear. V lost 9 bases, J lost 5 bases, and 8 bases lay in between. This CDR3 has 11 residues. Germline loops: CDR1 SGHAT, CDR2 FQNNGV. CDR3 residues: CASRVNNEQFF. The CDR3, as DNA: TGTGCCAGTCGGGTGAACAATGAGCAGTTCTTC.

J is TRBJ1-4 and V is TRBV29-1; D may be TRBD1 (5 bases). V was trimmed by 4 bases and J by 0 bases, leaving 9 bases between them. The CDR3 is 14 amino acids. CDR1 is SQVTM, CDR2 ANQGSEA, per germline. This CDR3 is CSVAGPATNEKLFF. CDR3 nucleotides: TGCAGCGTTGCAGGGCCTGCAACTAATGAAAAACTGTTTTTT.

J is TRBJ1-3 and V is TRBV29-1, with 8 bases fitting TRBD1. The germline V gene encodes CDR1 SQVTM and CDR2 ANQGSEA. CDR3 length: 15 residues. V was pared by 5 bases and J by 0 bases, with 6 bases of the junction left unmatched. CDR3 sequence (DNA): TGCAGCGTTCCCGGACAGGGAAGCTCTGGAAACACCATATATTTT. This gives the protein CSVPGQGSSGNTIYF.

V and J are TRBV2 and TRBJ2-5; the match to TRBD1 covers 10 bases. After removal of 9 bases from V and 5 bases from J, the junction contained 9 bases not matched to a gene. Germline CDR1 and CDR2: SNHLY and FYNNEI. The CDR3 covers 14 residues. The CDR3 loop reads CASPRDRGVETQYF. For the CDR3, the DNA is TGTGCCAGTCCCAGGGACAGGGGTGTGGAGACCCAGTACTTC.

The V and J genes are TRBV9 and TRBJ1-4, with D possibly matching TRBD1 (5 bases). From germline, CDR1 is SGDLS and CDR2 YYNGEE. The germline V and J ends were trimmed by 0 bases and 0 bases, with 12 bases remaining between them. The CDR3 covers 17 residues. CDR3 region: CASSVAEGWATNEKLFF. In nucleotides, the CDR3 is TGTGCCAGCAGCGTAGCGGAGGGGTGGGCAACTAATGAAAAACTGTTTTTT.